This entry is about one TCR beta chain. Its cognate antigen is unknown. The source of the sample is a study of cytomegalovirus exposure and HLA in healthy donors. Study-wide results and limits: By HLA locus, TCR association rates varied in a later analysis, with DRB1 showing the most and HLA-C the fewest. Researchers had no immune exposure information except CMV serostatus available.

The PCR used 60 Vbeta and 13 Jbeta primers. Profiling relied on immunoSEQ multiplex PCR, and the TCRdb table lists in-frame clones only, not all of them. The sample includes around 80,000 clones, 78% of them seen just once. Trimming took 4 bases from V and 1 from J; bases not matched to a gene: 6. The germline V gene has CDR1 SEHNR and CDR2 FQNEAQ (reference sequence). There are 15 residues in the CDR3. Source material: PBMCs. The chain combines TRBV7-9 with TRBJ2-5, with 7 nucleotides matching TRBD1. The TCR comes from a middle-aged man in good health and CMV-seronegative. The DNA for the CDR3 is TGTGCCAGCAGCTCGTACCGGGACAGCCAAGAGACCCAGTACTTC. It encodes CASSSYRDSQETQYF.